Following are 21 T cell receptor beta chains from one sample sequenced in a study of T cells in Graves' hyperthyroidism and ophthalmopathy. Amplified TCR beta CDR3 regions came from RNA transcripts. The HTBI primer set drove a first-round RT-PCR of the TCR CDR3. TCRdb redid the calling of the multiplex PCR reads with MiXCR, one entry per CDR3 protein. The data show some 300,000 distinct CDR3 sequences, around a fifth seen once. The sequencing input was blood. These receptors all come from a man between 50 and 59 years old with Graves' ophthalmopathy.

This clonotype was observed a few times. V is TRBV10-3 and J is TRBJ2-7; TRBD2 agrees at 8 bases. Germline-derived CDR1 and CDR2 are ENHRY and SYGVKD. With 4 bases clipped from V and 1 base from J, the junction kept 3 bases outside the gene matches. The CDR3 extends over 14 amino acids. The CDR3 nucleotides read TGTGCCATCAGTGGGACTAGCCTATCCTACGAGCAGTACTTC. Translating it yields CAISGTSLSYEQYF.

The chain has TRBV2 and TRBJ1-6; tentative D call: TRBD1 (5 bases). Germline V CDR1 and CDR2: SNHLY, FYNNEI. V lost 8 bases and J lost 0, with 11 bases in between. The CDR3 covers 15 residues. In DNA, the CDR3 is TGTGCCAGCCGCTTCGACAGCTCCTATAATTCACCCCTCCACTTT. The encoded protein is CASRFDSSYNSPLHF. Full variable domain (rest looked up from reference TRBV2 and TRBJ1-6): EPEVTQTPSHQVTQMGQEVILRCVPISNHLYFYWYRQILGQKVEFLVSFYNNEISEKSEIFDDQFSVERPDGSNFTLKIRSTKLEDSAMYFCASRFDSSYNSPLHFGNGTRLTVT.

The table lists this clonotype with a few counts. As DNA, the CDR3 is TGCAGCGGTCTGGGTTTAGGTGAAAAACTGTTTTTT. Its protein product is CSGLGLGEKLFF. The chain combines TRBV29-1 with TRBJ1-4; the D is unclear. The CDR3 sequence is 12 residues long. Deletions cut 7 bases from V and 7 bases from J, with 13 bases between. CDR1 is SQVTM, CDR2 ANQGSEA, per germline.

This clonotype was counted at least ten times. The chain uses TRBV2 and TRBJ2-7, with a tentative D call TRBD2 (5 bases). Germline CDR1 reads SNHLY; CDR2 reads FYNNEI. The length of the CDR3 is 15 residues. V lost 4 bases and J lost 3, with 16 bases in between. The DNA for the CDR3 is TGTGCCAGCAGTGCGGGTAGCGTCGACCACTACGAGCAGTACTTC. Its protein product is CASSAGSVDHYEQYF.

This chain connects TRBV6-1 to TRBJ2-5; D not certain. CDR3 length: 12 amino acids. V was cut by 7 bases and J by 5 bases, with 11 bases left in between. Per germline, CDR1 MNHNS and CDR2 SASEGT. DNA for the CDR3: TGTGCCAGCAACGTCCCCGGGGAGACCCAGTACTTC. Translating gives CASNVPGETQYF.

The J gene is TRBJ2-6, the V gene TRBV18; D is ambiguous. From germline, CDR1 is KGHSH and CDR2 LQKENI. The CDR3 runs to 16 residues. Trimming took off 4 bases at V and 0 bases at J, with 10 bases between the two ends. CDR3 sequence reads: CASSRSAISGANVLTF. CDR3 in DNA: TGTGCCAGCTCACGCTCAGCCATCTCTGGGGCCAACGTCCTGACTTTC.

The rearrangement links TRBV10-2 to TRBJ1-6; no firm D call. V was shortened by 6 bases and J by 7 bases, with 13 bases between the two germline ends. The CDR3 has 14 amino acids. The germline V gene encodes CDR1 WSHSY and CDR2 SAAADI. CDR3 region: CASRDGPGNSPLHF. Written as DNA, the CDR3 is TGCGCCAGCAGGGACGGCCCAGGAAATTCACCCCTCCACTTT.

The chain carries TRBV28 and TRBJ2-2; D might be TRBD1 (6 bases). Germline CDR1 MDHEN, CDR2 SYDVKM. V lost 6 bases to trimming and J lost 4 bases, with 21 bases between them. This CDR3 comprises 17 residues. CDR3 sequence: CASRITGLVGGTGELFF. DNA for the CDR3: TGTGCCAGCAGGATCACTGGCCTAGTAGGGGGCACCGGGGAGCTGTTTTTT. Combining the CDR3 with reference TRBV28 and TRBJ2-2 gives the whole variable domain DVKVTQSSRYLVKRTGEKVFLECVQDMDHENMFWYRQDPGLGLRLIYFSYDVKMKEKGDIPEGYSVSREKKERFSLILESASTNQTSMYLCASRITGLVGGTGELFFGEGSRLTVL.

V is TRBV12-3 or TRBV12-4 and J is TRBJ2-5, with 8 bases lining up with TRBD1. Trimming cost V 8 bases and J 4 bases; bases outside gene matches: 3. This CDR3 comprises 12 residues. The CDR3 nucleotides are TGTGCCAGCCAACAGGGGGGAGAGACCCAGTACTTC. It codes for CASQQGGETQYF.

This clonotype was detected ten times or more. This chain connects TRBV6-1 to TRBJ1-1; D gene ambiguous. V was clipped by 3 bases and J by 1 base, with 9 bases between them. Looked up from germline, CDR1 is MNHNS and CDR2 is SASEGT. This CDR3 spans 14 amino acids. The CDR3 DNA reads TGTGCCAGCAGTGACCCGCGGGGGAACACTGAAGCTTTCTTT. Protein: CASSDPRGNTEAFF.

This clonotype was found many times. The rearrangement uses TRBV2 and TRBJ1-1; no clear D. This CDR3 comprises 10 residues. The ends were cut back, 6 bases at V and 6 bases at J, with 5 bases in the middle. Germline V CDR1 and CDR2: SNHLY, FYNNEI. The CDR3 loop is CASRLAEAFF. The DNA for the CDR3 is TGTGCCAGCAGACTCGCTGAAGCTTTCTTT.

This clonotype was counted a few times. The rearrangement joins TRBV2 to TRBJ1-2; a possible D gene is TRBD1 (6 bases). The CDR3 covers 14 residues. The V end was cut by 1 base, the J end by 4 bases, with 10 bases between. Germline CDR1 SNHLY, CDR2 FYNNEI. The CDR3 DNA reads as TGTGCCAGCAGTGAAGGTGGGGGGCCCTATGGCTACACCTTC. Protein: CASSEGGGPYGYTF.

This clonotype showed up many times. CDR3 sequence reads: CASSARTASTDTQYF. The CDR3 region has the DNA TGTGCCAGCAGCGCGAGGACAGCTAGCACAGATACGCAGTATTTT. V gene TRBV11-2 combines with J gene TRBJ2-3; a possible D gene is TRBD1 (6 bases). V lost 5 bases, J lost 0 bases, and 12 bases lay in between. Germline loops: CDR1 SGHAT, CDR2 FQNNGV. The CDR3 consists of 15 residues.

This clonotype has more than one count but fewer than ten. Here the CDR3 DNA reads TGTGCCAGCAGCCCCGGCAGACTAGCGGGAGGGCGGAGCTCCTACAATGAGCAGTTCTTC. Encoded protein: CASSPGRLAGGRSSYNEQFF. The V gene is TRBV11-2, the J gene TRBJ2-1, with 14 bases that match TRBD2. Germline V gene sequence: CDR1 SGHAT, CDR2 FQNNGV. The trim removed 5 bases at V and 0 bases at J, leaving 12 bases unmatched. This CDR3 has 20 amino acids.

This clonotype came up a few times. This chain uses TRBV11-3 with TRBJ2-1, with TRBD2 matching over 8 bases. This CDR3 is 13 amino acids long. CDR1 is SGHNT, CDR2 YENEEA, per germline. The V and J ends lost 2 bases and 9 bases, in that order; junction bases with no gene match: 3. The CDR3 here is CASSLNSGIEQFF. Here the CDR3 DNA reads TGTGCCAGCAGCTTAAATAGCGGGATTGAGCAGTTCTTC.

This clonotype showed up many times. The V call is TRBV28, the J call TRBJ2-3; D unresolved. Germline V gene lookup returns CDR1 MDHEN and CDR2 SYDVKM. The CDR3 totals 14 residues. V was clipped by 3 bases and J by 0 bases, with 7 bases between them. CDR3 region: CASSLTRSTDTQYF. In nucleotides, the CDR3 is TGTGCCAGCAGTTTGACCCGAAGCACAGATACGCAGTATTTT. The variable domain in full, completed from reference TRBV28 and TRBJ2-3, reads DVKVTQSSRYLVKRTGEKVFLECVQDMDHENMFWYRQDPGLGLRLIYFSYDVKMKEKGDIPEGYSVSREKKERFSLILESASTNQTSMYLCASSLTRSTDTQYFGPGTRLTVL.

This clonotype was seen ten or more times. This sequence joins TRBV20-1 and TRBJ2-1; 9 bases agree with TRBD1. The CDR3 spans 13 residues. Germline CDR1 and CDR2: DFQATT and SNEGSKA (reference sequence). V dropped 3 bases and J dropped 9; count of bases not matched to a gene: 6. The CDR3 DNA follows: TGCAGTGCTAGGGGACAGGGTATTAGTGAGCAGTTCTTC. Residues: CSARGQGISEQFF.

This clonotype was picked up many times. The V gene is TRBV30, the J gene TRBJ1-5; D is unclear. The CDR3 consists of 12 residues. The germline V and J ends were trimmed by 2 bases and 7 bases, with 9 bases remaining between them. Germline CDR1 GTSNPN, CDR2 SVGIG (reference sequence). The CDR3 nucleotides are TGTGCCTGGAGTCCGGGAAACCAGCCCCAGCATTTT. Amino acid sequence: CAWSPGNQPQHF.

This clonotype was counted at least ten times. The V and J genes are TRBV11-2 and TRBJ2-1; 8 nucleotides agree with TRBD2. This CDR3 contains 16 residues. The trim removed 5 bases at V and 0 bases at J, leaving 6 bases unmatched. CDR1 is SGHAT, CDR2 FQNNGV, per germline. The CDR3 spells CASSGIAGHSYNEQFF. The DNA for the CDR3 is TGTGCCAGCAGCGGTATAGCGGGACACTCCTACAATGAGCAGTTCTTC. Full variable domain (remainder filled in from reference TRBV11-2 and TRBJ2-1): EAGVAQSPRYKIIEKRQSVAFWCNPISGHATLYWYQQILGQGPKLLIQFQNNGVVDDSQLPKDRFSAERLKGVDSTLKIQPAKLEDSAVYLCASSGIAGHSYNEQFFGPGTRLTVL.

This chain links TRBV5-5 with TRBJ1-1; D call uncertain. Germline CDR1 and CDR2: SGHKS and YYEKEE (reference sequence). Deletions cut 4 bases from V and 4 bases from J, with 11 bases between. The CDR3 is 13 amino acids. The CDR3 DNA reads TGTGCCAGCAGCCTTGGATCGGGCACTGAAGCTTTCTTT. It codes for CASSLGSGTEAFF.

This clonotype was recorded many times. The V call is TRBV3-1, the J call TRBJ1-3; D gene ambiguous. The CDR3 runs 12 residues. Looked up from germline, CDR1 is LGHDT and CDR2 is YNNKEL (reference sequence). Trimming took off 3 bases at V and 3 bases at J, with 3 bases between the two ends. The CDR3 nucleotides read TGTGCCAGCAGCCACGGTGGAAACACCATATATTTT. This translates into CASSHGGNTIYF.